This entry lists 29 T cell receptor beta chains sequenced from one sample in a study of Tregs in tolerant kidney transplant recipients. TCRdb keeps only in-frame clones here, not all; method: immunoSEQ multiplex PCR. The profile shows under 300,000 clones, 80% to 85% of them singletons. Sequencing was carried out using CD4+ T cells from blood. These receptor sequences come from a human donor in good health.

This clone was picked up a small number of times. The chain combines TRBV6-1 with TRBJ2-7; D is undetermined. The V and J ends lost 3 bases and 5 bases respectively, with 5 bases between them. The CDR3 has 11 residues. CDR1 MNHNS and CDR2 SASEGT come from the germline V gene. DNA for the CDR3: TGTGCCAGCAGTGACACTAACGAGCAGTACTTC. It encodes CASSDTNEQYF.

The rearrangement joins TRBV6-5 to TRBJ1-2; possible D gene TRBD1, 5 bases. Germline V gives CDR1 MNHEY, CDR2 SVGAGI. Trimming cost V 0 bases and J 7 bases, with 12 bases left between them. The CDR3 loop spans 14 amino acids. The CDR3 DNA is TGTGCCAGCAGTTACTCAAGCGGAGGGGTTGGCTACACCTTC. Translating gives CASSYSSGGVGYTF.

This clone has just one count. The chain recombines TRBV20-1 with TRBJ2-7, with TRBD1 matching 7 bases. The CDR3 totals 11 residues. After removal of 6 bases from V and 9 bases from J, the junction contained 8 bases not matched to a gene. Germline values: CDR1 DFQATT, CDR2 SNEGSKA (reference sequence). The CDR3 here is CSAKQRGRQYF. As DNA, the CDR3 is TGCAGTGCCAAACAGAGGGGGCGGCAGTACTTC.

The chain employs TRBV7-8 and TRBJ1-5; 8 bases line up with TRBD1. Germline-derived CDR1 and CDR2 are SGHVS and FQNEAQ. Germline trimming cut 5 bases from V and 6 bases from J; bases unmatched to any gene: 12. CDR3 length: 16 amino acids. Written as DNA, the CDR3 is TGTGCCAGCAGCCCCCAGGGGGACAGGAGAGCTCAGCCCCAGCATTTT. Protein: CASSPQGDRRAQPQHF.

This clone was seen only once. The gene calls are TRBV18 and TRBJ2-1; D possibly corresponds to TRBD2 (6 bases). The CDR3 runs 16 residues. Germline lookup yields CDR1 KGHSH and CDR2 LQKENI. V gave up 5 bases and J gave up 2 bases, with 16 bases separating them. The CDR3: CASSSPGSGTYNEQFF. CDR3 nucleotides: TGTGCCAGCTCATCCCCGGGTAGCGGCACCTACAATGAGCAGTTCTTC.

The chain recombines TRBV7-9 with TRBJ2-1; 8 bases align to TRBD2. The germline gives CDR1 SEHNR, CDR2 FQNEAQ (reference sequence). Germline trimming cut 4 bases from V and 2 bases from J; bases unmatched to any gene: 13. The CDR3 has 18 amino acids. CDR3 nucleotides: TGTGCCAGCAGCTCCGTAGCGGGGAGCCCCCAGACCTACAATGAGCAGTTCTTC. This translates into CASSSVAGSPQTYNEQFF.

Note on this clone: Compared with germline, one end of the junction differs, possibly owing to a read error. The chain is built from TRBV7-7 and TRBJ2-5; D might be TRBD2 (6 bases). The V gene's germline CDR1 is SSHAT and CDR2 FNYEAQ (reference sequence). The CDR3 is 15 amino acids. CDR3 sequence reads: CASRPGTAFRETQYF. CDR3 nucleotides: TGTGCTAGCAGACCCGGGACTGCTTTTAGAGAGACCCAGTACTTC.

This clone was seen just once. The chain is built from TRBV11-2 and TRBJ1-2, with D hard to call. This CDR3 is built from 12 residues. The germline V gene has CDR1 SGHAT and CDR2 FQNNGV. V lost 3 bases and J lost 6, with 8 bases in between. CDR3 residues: CASSFHVDGYTF. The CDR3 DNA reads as TGTGCCAGCAGCTTTCACGTGGATGGCTACACCTTC.

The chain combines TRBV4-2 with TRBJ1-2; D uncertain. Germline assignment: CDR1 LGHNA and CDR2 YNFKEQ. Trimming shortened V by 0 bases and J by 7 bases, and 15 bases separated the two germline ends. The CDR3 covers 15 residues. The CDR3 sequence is CASSQEVVGILGYTF. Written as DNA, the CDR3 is TGTGCCAGCAGCCAAGAGGTGGTGGGCATTCTTGGCTACACCTTC.

CDR3 nucleotides: TGTGCCAGCAGCTTTATCAAGGAAAAACTGTTTTTT. Amino acids: CASSFIKEKLFF. The chain recombines TRBV7-9 with TRBJ1-4, with no clear D. The CDR3 length is 12 residues. V was shortened by 3 bases and J by 8 bases, with 7 bases between the two germline ends. Per the germline V gene, CDR1 is SEHNR and CDR2 is FQNEAQ (reference sequence). The full variable domain, with the rest looked up from reference TRBV7-9 and TRBJ1-4, is DTGVSQNPRHKITKRGQNVTFRCDPISEHNRLYWYRQTLGQGPEFLTYFQNEAQLEKSRLLSDRFSAERPKGSFSTLEIQRTEQGDSAMYLCASSFIKEKLFFGSGTQLSVL.

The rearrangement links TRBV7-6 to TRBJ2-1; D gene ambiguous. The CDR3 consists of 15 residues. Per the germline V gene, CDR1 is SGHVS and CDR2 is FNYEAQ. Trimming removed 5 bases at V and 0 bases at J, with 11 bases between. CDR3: CASSPAPSSYNEQFF. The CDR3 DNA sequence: TGTGCCAGCAGCCCTGCCCCCAGCTCCTACAATGAGCAGTTCTTC. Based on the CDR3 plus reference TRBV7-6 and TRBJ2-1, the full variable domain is GAGVSQSPRYKVTKRGQDVALRCDPISGHVSLYWYRQALGQGPEFLTYFNYEAQQDKSGLPNDRFSAERPEGSISTLTIQRTEQRDSAMYRCASSPAPSSYNEQFFGPGTRLTVL.

The CDR3 sequence: CASSFGTGDREQYF. In DNA form, the CDR3 reads TGTGCCAGCAGCTTTGGCACAGGGGATCGCGAGCAGTACTTC. This rearrangement joins TRBV5-5 to TRBJ2-7; 7 nucleotides match TRBD1. Germline CDR1 is SGHKS and CDR2 is YYEKEE (reference sequence). The CDR3 has 14 amino acids. Trimming at V came to 2 bases and at J to 6 bases, leaving 8 bases not matched to a gene. The full variable domain, rest sourced from reference TRBV5-5 and TRBJ2-7, is DAGVTQSPTHLIKTRGQQVTLRCSPISGHKSVSWYQQVLGQGPQFIFQYYEKEERGRGNFPDRFSARQFPNYSSELNVNALLLGDSALYLCASSFGTGDREQYFGPGTRLTVT.

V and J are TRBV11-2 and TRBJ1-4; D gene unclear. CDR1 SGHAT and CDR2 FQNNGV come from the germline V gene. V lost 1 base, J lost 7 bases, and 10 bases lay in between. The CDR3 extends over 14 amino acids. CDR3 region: CASSLVGIREKLFF. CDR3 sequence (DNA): TGTGCCAGCAGCTTAGTAGGAATTCGTGAAAAACTGTTTTTT.

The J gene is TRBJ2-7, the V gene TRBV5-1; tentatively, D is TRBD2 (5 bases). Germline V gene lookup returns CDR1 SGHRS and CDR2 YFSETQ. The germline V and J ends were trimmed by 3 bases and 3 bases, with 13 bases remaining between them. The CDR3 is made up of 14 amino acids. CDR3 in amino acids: CASSSRRGDYEQYF. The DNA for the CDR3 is TGCGCCAGCAGCTCCCGACGGGGTGACTACGAGCAGTACTTC.

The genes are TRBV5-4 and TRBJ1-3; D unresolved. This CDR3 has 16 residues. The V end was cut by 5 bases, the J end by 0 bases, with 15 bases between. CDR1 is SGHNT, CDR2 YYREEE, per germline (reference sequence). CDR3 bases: TGTGCCAGCAGTTTTAAAGGACGGAACTCTGGAAACACCATATATTTT. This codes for CASSFKGRNSGNTIYF. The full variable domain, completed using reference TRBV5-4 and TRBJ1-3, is ETGVTQSPTHLIKTRGQQVTLRCSSQSGHNTVSWYQQALGQGPQFIFQYYREEENGRGNFPPRFSGLQFPNYSSELNVNALELDDSALYLCASSFKGRNSGNTIYFGEGSWLTVV.

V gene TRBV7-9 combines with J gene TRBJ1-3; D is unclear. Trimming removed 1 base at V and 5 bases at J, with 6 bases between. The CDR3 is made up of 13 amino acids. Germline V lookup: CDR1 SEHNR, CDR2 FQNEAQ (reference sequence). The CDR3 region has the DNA TGTGCCAGCAGCTTAGTTTTTCGAAACACCATATATTTT. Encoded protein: CASSLVFRNTIYF.

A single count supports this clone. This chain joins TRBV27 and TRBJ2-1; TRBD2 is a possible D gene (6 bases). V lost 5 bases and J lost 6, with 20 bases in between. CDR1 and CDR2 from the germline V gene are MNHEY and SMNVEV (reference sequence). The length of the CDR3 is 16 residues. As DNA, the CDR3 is TGTGCCAGCAGTCCACGCGGAACCCTAGCGAGCAATGAGCAGTTCTTC. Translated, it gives CASSPRGTLASNEQFF.

CDR3 amino acids: CASSPRWGPTGELFF. CDR3 nucleotide sequence: TGTGCCAGCAGCCCTCGATGGGGCCCCACCGGGGAGCTGTTTTTT. V gene TRBV5-6 combines with J gene TRBJ2-2; D is perhaps TRBD1 (5 bases). This CDR3 contains 15 residues. Germline V gene data show CDR1 as SGHDT and CDR2 as YYEEEE. V shed 4 bases and J shed 4 bases, with 14 bases lying between them.

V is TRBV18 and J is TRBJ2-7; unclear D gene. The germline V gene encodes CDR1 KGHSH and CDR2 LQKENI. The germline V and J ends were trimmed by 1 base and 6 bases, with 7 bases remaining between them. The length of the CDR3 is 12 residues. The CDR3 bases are TGTGCCAGCTCACCACGGGCCGCCGAGCAGTACTTC. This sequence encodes CASSPRAAEQYF.

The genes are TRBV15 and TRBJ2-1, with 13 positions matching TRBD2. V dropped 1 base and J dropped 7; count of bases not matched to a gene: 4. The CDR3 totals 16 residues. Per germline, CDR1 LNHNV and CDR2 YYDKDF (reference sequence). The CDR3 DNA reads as TGTGCCACCAGCAGAGTCACTAGCGGGAGGGGGAATGAGCAGTTCTTC. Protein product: CATSRVTSGRGNEQFF.

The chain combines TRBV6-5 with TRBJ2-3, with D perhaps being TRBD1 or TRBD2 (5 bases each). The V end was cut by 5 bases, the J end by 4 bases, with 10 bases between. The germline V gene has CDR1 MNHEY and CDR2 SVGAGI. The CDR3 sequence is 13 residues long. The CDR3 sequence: CASSRDLADTQYF. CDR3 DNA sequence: TGTGCCAGCAGTCGGGACCTAGCAGATACGCAGTATTTT.

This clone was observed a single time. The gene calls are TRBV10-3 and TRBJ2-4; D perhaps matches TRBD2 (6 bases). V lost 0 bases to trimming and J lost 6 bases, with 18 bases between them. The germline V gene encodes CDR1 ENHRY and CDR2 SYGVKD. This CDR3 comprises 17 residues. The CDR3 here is CAISESIAEALGNIQYF. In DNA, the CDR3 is TGTGCCATCAGTGAGTCGATAGCGGAGGCCCTGGGAAACATTCAGTACTTC.

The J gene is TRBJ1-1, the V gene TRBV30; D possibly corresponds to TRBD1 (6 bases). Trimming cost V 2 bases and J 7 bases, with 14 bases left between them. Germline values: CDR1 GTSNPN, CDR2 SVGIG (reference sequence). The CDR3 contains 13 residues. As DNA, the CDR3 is TGTGCCTGGAGTCAAGGGGGAGTGGGTGAAGCTTTCTTT. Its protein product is CAWSQGGVGEAFF.

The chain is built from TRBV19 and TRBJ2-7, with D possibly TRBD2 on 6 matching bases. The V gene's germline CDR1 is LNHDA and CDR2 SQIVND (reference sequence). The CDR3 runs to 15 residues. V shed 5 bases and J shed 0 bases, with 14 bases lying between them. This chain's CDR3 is CASSSQRASSYEQYF. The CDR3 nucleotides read TGTGCCAGTAGTTCCCAGCGGGCGAGCTCCTACGAGCAGTACTTC.

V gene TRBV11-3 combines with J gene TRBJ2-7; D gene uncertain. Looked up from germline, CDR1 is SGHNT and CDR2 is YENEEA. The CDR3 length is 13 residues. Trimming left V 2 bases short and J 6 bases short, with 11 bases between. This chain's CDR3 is CASSLTFSSEQYF. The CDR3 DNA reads TGTGCCAGCAGCTTAACTTTCAGCTCCGAGCAGTACTTC.

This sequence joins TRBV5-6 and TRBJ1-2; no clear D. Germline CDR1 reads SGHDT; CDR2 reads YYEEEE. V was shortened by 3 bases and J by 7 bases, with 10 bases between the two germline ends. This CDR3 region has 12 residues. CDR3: CASSYREVGYTF. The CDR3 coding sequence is TGTGCCAGCAGCTACCGGGAGGTTGGCTACACCTTC. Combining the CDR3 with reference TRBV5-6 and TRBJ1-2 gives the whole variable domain DAGVTQSPTHLIKTRGQQVTLRCSPKSGHDTVSWYQQALGQGPQFIFQYYEEEERQRGNFPDRFSGHQFPNYSSELNVNALLLGDSALYLCASSYREVGYTFGSGTRLTVV.

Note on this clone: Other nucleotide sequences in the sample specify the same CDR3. CDR3 in DNA: TGTGCCAGCAGCGTAGGACAGATGAACACTGAAGCTTTCTTT. Encoded protein: CASSVGQMNTEAFF. This chain links TRBV9 with TRBJ1-1; tentative D call: TRBD1 (5 bases). There are 14 residues in the CDR3. The V gene's germline CDR1 is SGDLS and CDR2 YYNGEE. V lost 0 bases and J lost 0, with 6 bases in between.

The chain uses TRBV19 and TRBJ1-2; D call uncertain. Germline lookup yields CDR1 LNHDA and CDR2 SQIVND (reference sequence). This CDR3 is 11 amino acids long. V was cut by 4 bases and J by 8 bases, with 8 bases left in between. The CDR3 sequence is CASSTMGGYTF. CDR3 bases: TGTGCCAGTAGTACCATGGGGGGCTACACCTTC.

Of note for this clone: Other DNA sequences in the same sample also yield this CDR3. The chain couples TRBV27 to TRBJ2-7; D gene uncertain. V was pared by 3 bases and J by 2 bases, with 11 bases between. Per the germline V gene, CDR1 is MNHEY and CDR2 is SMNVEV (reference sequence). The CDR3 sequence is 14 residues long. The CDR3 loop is CASSLIGQAYEQYF. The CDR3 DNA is TGTGCCAGCAGTTTGATAGGGCAGGCCTACGAGCAGTACTTC.